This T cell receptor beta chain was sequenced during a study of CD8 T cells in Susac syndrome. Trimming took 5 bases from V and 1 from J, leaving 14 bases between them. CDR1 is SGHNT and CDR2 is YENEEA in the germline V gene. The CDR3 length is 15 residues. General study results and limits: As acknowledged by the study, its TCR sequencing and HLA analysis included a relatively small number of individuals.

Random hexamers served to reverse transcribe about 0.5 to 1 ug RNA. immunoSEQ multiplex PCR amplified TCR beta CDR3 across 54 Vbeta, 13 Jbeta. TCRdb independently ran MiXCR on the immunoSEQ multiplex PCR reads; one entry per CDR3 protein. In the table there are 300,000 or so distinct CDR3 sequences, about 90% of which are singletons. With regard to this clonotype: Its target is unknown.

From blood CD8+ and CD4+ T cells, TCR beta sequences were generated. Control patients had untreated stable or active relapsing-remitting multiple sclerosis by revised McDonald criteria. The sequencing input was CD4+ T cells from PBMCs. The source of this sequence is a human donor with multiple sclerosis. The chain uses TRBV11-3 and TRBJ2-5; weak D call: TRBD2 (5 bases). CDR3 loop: CASSPQVAGQETQYF. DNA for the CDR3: TGTGCCAGCAGCCCGCAGGTTGCGGGCCAAGAGACCCAGTACTTC.